This is a list of T cell receptor beta chains from one sample in a study of T cell responses to AZD1222 COVID-19 vaccine. Sequencing was performed with immunoSEQ multiplex PCR; in TCRdb, only in-frame clones are kept and a portion is missing. This table holds fewer than 50,000 clones, 90% found once. Sequences were derived from peripheral blood, sampled 28 days after the second AZD1222 dose. The receptors were gathered from an adult who received the AZD1222 COVID-19 vaccine. CDR3s include the opening cysteine and the closing phenylalanine or tryptophan.

TRBV27 | CASSFSKRVTNEKLFF
TRBV4-3 | CASSQDWAEDGYTF
TRBV5-6 | CASSSPGTEYEQYF
TRBV19 | CASTTTGVEKLFF
TRBV27 | CASTPPYEQYF
TRBV7-6 | CASSSAGLAEETQYF
TRBV6-5 | CASSLGQNNSPLHF
TRBV6-5 | CASSFSGWSTDTQYF
TRBV5-4 | CASSIYRAGKGDTQYF
TRBV5-1 | CASSLVLAGNTGELFF
TRBV7-8 | CASSLAVPSGNTIYF
TRBV3-1/TRBV3-2 | CASSHRTGKENQPQHF
TRBV28 | CASSFTGIYGYTF
TRBV12-3/TRBV12-4 | CASSSGSGNTIYF
TRBV19 | CASSKTGEVRAEAFF
TRBV6-5 | CASSYGTGGLYGYTF
TRBV6-2/TRBV6-3 | CASSYRAGETQYF
TRBV5-6 | CASSLNRVGEQYF
TRBV19 | CASSVDRQSSYNSPLHF
TRBV19 | CASSLSSGAANYGYTF
TRBV7-8 | CASSLAARTNQPQHF
TRBV9 | CASSVGTGTNYGYTF
TRBV6-2/TRBV6-3 | CASSLARQGSTMNTEAFF
TRBV7-2 | CASVRRGTANYGYTF
TRBV30 | CAWRRGDGYTF
TRBV10-3 | CAISLGQGNSPLHF
TRBV6-5 | CASGRERGVQETQYF
TRBV18 | CASSPEVGNTEAFF
TRBV4-3 | CASSFAIQETQYF